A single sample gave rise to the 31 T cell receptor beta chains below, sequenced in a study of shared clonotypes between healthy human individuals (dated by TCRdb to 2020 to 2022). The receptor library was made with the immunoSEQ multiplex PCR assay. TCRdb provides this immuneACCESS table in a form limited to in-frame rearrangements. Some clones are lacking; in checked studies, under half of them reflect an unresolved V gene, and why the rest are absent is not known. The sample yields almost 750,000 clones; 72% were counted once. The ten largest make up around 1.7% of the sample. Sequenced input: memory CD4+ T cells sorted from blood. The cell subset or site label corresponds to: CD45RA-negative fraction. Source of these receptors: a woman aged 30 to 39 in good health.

The CDR3 DNA reads TGTGCCAGCAGCTCGTCGACTGCTAACTATGGCTACACCTTC. Residues: CASSSSTANYGYTF. The V gene is TRBV5-6, the J gene TRBJ1-2; D unresolved. Germline CDR1 SGHDT, CDR2 YYEEEE. The length of the CDR3 is 14 residues. V lost 3 bases and J lost 0, with 9 bases in between.

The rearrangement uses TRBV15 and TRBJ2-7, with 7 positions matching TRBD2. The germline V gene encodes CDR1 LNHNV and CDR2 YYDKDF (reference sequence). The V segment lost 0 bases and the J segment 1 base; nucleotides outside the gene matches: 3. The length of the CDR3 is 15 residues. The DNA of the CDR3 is TGTGCCACCAGCAGAGAGTCTAGCGGTTCCTACGAGCAGTACTTC. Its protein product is CATSRESSGSYEQYF.

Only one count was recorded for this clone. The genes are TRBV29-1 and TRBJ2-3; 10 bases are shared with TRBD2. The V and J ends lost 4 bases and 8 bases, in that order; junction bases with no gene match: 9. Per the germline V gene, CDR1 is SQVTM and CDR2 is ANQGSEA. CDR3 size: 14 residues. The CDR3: CSVAWEREGGTQYF. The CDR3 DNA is TGCAGCGTTGCATGGGAGCGGGAGGGTGGTACGCAGTATTTT.

The CDR3 loop reads CASSGRTGLDTEAFF. The CDR3 DNA follows: TGTGCCAGCAGTGGCCGGACAGGGTTGGACACTGAAGCTTTCTTT. This chain connects TRBV6-1 to TRBJ1-1; the match to TRBD1 covers 8 bases. CDR3 length: 15 amino acids. V lost 4 bases and J lost 3; bases outside the gene matches: 7. Germline-derived CDR1 and CDR2 are MNHNS and SASEGT.

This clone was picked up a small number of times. As DNA, the CDR3 is TGTGCCATCAGAAACAGAGACCAAGAGACCCAGTACTTC. Its translation is CAIRNRDQETQYF. The J gene is TRBJ2-5, the V gene TRBV10-3; D not certain. Per germline, CDR1 ENHRY and CDR2 SYGVKD. The ends were cut back, 6 bases at V and 0 bases at J, with 8 bases in the middle. The CDR3 is made up of 13 amino acids.

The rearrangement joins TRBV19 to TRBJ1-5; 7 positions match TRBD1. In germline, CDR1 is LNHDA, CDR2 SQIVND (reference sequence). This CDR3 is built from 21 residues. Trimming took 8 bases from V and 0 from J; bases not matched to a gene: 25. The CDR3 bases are TGTGCCAGTGGTCGACGACAGGGTGAGGGCTCGGGACTTTATAGCAATCAGCCCCAGCATTTT. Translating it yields CASGRRQGEGSGLYSNQPQHF.

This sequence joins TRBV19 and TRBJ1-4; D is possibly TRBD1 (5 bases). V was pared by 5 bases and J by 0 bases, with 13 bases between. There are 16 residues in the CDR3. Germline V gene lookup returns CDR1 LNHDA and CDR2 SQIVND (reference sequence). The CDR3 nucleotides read TGTGCCAGTAGTTCCCGGGGACCTGCAACTAATGAAAAACTGTTTTTT. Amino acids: CASSSRGPATNEKLFF.

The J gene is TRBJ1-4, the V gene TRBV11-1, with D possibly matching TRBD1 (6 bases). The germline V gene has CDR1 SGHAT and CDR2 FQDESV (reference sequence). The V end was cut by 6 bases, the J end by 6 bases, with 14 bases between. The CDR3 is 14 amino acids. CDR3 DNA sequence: TGTGCCAGCAGGGAAAACGGGGGCGATGAAAAACTGTTTTTT. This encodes CASRENGGDEKLFF.

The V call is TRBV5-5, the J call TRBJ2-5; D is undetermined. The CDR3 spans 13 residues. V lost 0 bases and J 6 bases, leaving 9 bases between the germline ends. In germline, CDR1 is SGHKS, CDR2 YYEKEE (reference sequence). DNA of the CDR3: TGTGCCAGCAGCTTGGAACCGACGAAGACCCAGTACTTC. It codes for CASSLEPTKTQYF.

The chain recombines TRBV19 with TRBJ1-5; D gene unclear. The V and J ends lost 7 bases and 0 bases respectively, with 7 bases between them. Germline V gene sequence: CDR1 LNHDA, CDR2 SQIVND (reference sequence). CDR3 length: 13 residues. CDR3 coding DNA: TGTGCCAGTACAGTATATAGCAATCAGCCCCAGCATTTT. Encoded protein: CASTVYSNQPQHF. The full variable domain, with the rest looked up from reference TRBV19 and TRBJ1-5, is DGGITQSPKYLFRKEGQNVTLSCEQNLNHDAMYWYRQDPGQGLRLIYYSQIVNDFQKGDIAEGYSVSREKKESFPLTVTSAQKNPTAFYLCASTVYSNQPQHFGDGTRLSIL.

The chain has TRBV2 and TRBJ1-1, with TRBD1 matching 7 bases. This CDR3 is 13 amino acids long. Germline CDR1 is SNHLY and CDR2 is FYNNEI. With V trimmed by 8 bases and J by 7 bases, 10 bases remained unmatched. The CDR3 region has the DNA TGTGCCAGCTGGGGACAGCGTAGTATTGAAGCTTTCTTT. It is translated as CASWGQRSIEAFF.

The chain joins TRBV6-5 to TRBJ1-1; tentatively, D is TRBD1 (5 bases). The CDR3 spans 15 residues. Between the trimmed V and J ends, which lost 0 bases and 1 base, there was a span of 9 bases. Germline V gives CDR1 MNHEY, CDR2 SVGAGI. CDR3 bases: TGTGCCAGCAGTTACTCGTACGGGGGGAACACTGAAGCTTTCTTT. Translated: CASSYSYGGNTEAFF.

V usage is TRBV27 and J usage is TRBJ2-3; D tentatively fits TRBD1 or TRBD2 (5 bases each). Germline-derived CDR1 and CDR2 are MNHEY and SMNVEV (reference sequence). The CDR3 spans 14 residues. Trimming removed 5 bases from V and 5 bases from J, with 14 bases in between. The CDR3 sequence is CASSQGKAGDTQYF. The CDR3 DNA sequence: TGTGCCAGCAGTCAGGGCAAGGCGGGAGATACGCAGTATTTT.

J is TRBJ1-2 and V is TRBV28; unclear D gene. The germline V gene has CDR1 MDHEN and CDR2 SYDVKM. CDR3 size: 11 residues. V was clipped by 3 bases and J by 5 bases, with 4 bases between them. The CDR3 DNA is TGTGCCAGCAGTTTCGAGTATGGCTACACCTTC. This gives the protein CASSFEYGYTF.

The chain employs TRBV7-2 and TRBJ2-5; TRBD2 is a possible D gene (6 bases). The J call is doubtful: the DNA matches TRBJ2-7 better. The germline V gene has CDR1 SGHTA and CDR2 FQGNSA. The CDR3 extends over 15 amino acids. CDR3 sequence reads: CASSIQGGETYEQYF. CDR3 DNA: TGTGCCAGCAGCATTCAAGGAGGGGAAACCTACGAGCAGTACTTC.

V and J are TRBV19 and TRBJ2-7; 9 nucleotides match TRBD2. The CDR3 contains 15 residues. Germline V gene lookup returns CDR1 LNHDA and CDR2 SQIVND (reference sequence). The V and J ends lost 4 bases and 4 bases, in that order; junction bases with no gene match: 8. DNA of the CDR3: TGTGCCAGTAGTACCCATAGCGGGAGTCAATACGAGCAGTACTTC. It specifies CASSTHSGSQYEQYF.

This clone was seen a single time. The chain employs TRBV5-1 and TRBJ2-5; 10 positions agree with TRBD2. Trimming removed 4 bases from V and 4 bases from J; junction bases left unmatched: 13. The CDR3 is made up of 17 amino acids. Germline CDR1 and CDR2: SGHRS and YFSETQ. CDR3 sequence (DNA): TGCGCCAGCAGCACGAGGCCCGGGACTAGCGTAGGAGAGACCCAGTACTTC. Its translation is CASSTRPGTSVGETQYF.

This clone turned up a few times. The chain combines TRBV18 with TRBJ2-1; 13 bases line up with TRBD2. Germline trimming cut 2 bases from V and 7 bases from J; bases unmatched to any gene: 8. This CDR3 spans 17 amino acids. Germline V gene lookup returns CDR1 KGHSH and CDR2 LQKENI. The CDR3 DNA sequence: TGTGCCAGCTCACCAATAAAACTAGCGGGAGGGCCTAATGAGCAGTTCTTC. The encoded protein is CASSPIKLAGGPNEQFF.

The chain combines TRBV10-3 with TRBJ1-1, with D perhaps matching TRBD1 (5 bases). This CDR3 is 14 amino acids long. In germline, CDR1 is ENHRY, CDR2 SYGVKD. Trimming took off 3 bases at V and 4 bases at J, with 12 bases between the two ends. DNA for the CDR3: TGTGCCATCAGTGACGAGGGGCGAGGCACTGAAGCTTTCTTT. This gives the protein CAISDEGRGTEAFF.

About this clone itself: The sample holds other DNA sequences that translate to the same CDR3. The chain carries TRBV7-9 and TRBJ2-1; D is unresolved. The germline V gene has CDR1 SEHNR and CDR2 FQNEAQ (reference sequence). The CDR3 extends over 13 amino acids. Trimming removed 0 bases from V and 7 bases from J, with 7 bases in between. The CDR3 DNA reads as TGTGCCAGCAGCTTAGCGCGAGTGAATGAGCAGTTCTTC. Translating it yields CASSLARVNEQFF.

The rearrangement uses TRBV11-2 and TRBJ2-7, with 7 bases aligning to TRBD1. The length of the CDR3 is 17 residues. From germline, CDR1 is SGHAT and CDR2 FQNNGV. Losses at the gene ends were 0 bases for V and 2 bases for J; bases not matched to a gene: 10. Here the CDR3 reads CASSLEGTARLTYEQYF. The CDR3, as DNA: TGTGCCAGCAGCTTAGAAGGGACAGCGAGGCTAACCTACGAGCAGTACTTC.

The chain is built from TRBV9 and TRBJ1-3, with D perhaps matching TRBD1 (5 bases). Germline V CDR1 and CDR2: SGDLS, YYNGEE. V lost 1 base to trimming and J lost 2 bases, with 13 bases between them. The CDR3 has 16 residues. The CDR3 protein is CASSVSWGDPGNTIYF. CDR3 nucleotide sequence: TGTGCCAGCAGCGTAAGCTGGGGGGATCCTGGAAACACCATATATTTT. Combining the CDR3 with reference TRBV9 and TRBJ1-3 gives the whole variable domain DSGVTQTPKHLITATGQRVTLRCSPRSGDLSVYWYQQSLDQGLQFLIQYYNGEERAKGNILERFSAQQFPDLHSELNLSSLELGDSALYFCASSVSWGDPGNTIYFGEGSWLTVV.

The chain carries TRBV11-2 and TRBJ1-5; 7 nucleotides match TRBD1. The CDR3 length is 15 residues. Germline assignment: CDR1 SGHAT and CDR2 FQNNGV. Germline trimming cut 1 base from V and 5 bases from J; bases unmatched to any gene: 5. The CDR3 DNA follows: TGTGCCAGCAGCTTAGTAACAGGGGCAGATCAGCCCCAGCATTTT. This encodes CASSLVTGADQPQHF.

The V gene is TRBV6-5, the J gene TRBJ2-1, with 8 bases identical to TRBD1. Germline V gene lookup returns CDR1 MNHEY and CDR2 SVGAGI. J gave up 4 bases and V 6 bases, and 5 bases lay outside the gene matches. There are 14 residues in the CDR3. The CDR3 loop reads CASRSRTGYNEQFF. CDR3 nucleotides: TGTGCCAGCAGGTCCAGGACAGGGTACAATGAGCAGTTCTTC.

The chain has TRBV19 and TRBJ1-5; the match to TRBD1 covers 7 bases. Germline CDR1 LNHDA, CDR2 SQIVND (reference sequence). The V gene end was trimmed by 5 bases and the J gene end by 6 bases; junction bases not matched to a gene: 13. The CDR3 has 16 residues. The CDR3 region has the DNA TGTGCCAGTAGTTTGCACCGGGACAGAGGCCCTCAGCCCCAGCATTTT. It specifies CASSLHRDRGPQPQHF.

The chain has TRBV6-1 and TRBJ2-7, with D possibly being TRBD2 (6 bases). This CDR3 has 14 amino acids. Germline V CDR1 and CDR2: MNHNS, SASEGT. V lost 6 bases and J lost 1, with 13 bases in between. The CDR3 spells CASSLGGASYEQYF. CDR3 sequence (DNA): TGTGCCAGCAGCTTAGGCGGGGCATCCTACGAGCAGTACTTC.

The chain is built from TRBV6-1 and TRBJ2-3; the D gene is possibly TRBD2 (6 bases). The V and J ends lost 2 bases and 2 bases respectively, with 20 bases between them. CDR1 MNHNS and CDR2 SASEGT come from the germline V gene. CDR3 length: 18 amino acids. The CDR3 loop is CASSETRGTGSSTDTQYF. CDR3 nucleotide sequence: TGTGCCAGCAGTGAAACGAGAGGGACTGGATCCTCCACAGATACGCAGTATTTT.

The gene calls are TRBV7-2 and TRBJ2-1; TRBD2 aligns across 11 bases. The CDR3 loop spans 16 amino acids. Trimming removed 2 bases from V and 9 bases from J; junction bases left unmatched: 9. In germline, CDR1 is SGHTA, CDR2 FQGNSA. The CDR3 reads CASSLYISGRATEQFF. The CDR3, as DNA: TGTGCCAGCAGCTTATATATTAGCGGGAGGGCCACTGAGCAGTTCTTC.

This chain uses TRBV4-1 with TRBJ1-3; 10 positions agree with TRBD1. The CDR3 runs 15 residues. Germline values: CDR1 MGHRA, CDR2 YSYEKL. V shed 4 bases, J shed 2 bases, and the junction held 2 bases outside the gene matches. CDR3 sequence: CASSRDRGPGNTIYF. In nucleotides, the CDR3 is TGCGCCAGCAGCCGTGACAGGGGGCCTGGAAACACCATATATTTT.

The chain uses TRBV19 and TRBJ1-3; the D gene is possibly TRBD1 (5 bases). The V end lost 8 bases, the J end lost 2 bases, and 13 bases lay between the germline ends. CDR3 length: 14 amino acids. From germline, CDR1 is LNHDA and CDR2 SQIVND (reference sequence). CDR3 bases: TGTGCCAGTTACCGTGGGGCCCCTGGAAACACCATATATTTT. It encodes CASYRGAPGNTIYF.

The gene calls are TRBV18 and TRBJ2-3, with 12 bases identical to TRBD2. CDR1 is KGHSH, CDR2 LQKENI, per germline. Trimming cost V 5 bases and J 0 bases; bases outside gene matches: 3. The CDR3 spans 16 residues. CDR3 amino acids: CASSVLAGGSTDTQYF. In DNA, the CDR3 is TGTGCCAGCTCAGTCCTAGCGGGAGGGAGCACAGATACGCAGTATTTT.